A selection of T cell receptor beta chains follows, all from one sample in a study of PD-L1 blockade in urothelial cancer. Clones were read by immunoSEQ multiplex PCR, and TCRdb kept only the in-frame ones, dropping some. Among about 87,000 clones, roughly 89% were seen once, and the ten largest hold 2% to 2.5%. The specimen comprised PBMCs, sampled around atezolizumab (anti-PD-L1) treatment. All receptors come from a man between 60 and 75 years old with urothelial cancer. CDR3s include the opening cysteine and the closing phenylalanine or tryptophan. D genes are given only for firm matches. Only part of the rows carry a size: once, few, many, or a class if the clone is expanded.

V gene: TRBV25-1
D gene: TRBD1
clone size: NA
J gene: TRBJ1-2
CDR3 protein: CASSGQGLGGYTF
CDR3 DNA: TGTGCCAGCAGTGGACAGGGGCTAGGAGGCTACACCTTC

V gene: TRBV9
D gene: TRBD2
clone size: NA
J gene: TRBJ2-3
CDR3 protein: CASSAPTSGRSTDTQYF
CDR3 DNA: TGTGCCAGCAGCGCTCCGACTAGCGGGAGGAGCACAGATACGCAGTATTTT

V gene: TRBV5-4
D gene: NA
clone size: NA
J gene: TRBJ2-3
CDR3 protein: CASSRLTDTQYF
CDR3 DNA: TGTGCCAGCAGCAGACTTACAGATACGCAGTATTTT

V gene: TRBV30
D gene: NA
clone size: NA
J gene: TRBJ2-5
CDR3 protein: CAWSVGYGRETQYF
CDR3 DNA: TGTGCCTGGAGTGTAGGCTATGGGAGAGAGACCCAGTACTTC

V gene: TRBV6-5
D gene: TRBD2
clone size: once
J gene: TRBJ2-7
CDR3 protein: CASSPGGDGDEQYF
CDR3 DNA: TGTGCCAGCAGTCCCGGGGGGGACGGGGACGAGCAGTACTTC

V gene: TRBV5-4
D gene: NA
clone size: NA
J gene: TRBJ2-5
CDR3 protein: CASSKGGSLETQYF
CDR3 DNA: TGTGCCAGCAGCAAAGGTGGGAGTTTGGAGACCCAGTACTTC

V gene: TRBV27
D gene: TRBD1
clone size: NA
J gene: TRBJ1-2
CDR3 protein: CASSLYGQGRGYTF
CDR3 DNA: TGTGCCAGCAGTTTATATGGACAGGGTAGGGGCTACACCTTC

V gene: TRBV7-9
D gene: NA
clone size: NA
J gene: TRBJ1-2
CDR3 protein: CASSLGQPYFYGYTF
CDR3 DNA: TGTGCCAGCAGCCTCGGACAGCCTTACTTCTATGGCTACACCTTC

V gene: TRBV7-7
D gene: NA
clone size: few
J gene: TRBJ2-7
CDR3 protein: CASSPRRENYEQYF
CDR3 DNA: TGTGCCAGCAGCCCGAGGCGGGAAAACTACGAGCAGTACTTC

V gene: TRBV14
D gene: TRBD2
clone size: NA
J gene: TRBJ2-7
CDR3 protein: CASSQRTSGPNEQYF
CDR3 DNA: TGTGCCAGCAGCCAGCGGACTAGTGGCCCGAACGAGCAGTACTTC

V gene: TRBV5-5
D gene: TRBD2
clone size: NA
J gene: TRBJ2-5
CDR3 protein: CASSEGLAGGVRQETQYF
CDR3 DNA: TGTGCCAGCAGCGAAGGACTAGCGGGGGGCGTACGTCAAGAGACCCAGTACTTC

V gene: TRBV9
D gene: TRBD1
clone size: NA
J gene: TRBJ2-2
CDR3 protein: CASSVVGRTGGNTGELFF
CDR3 DNA: TGTGCCAGCAGCGTAGTAGGGCGGACAGGGGGCAACACCGGGGAGCTGTTTTTT

V gene: TRBV18
D gene: TRBD2
clone size: few
J gene: TRBJ2-2
CDR3 protein: CASSPRVAGDTGELFF
CDR3 DNA: TGTGCCAGCTCACCACGAGTAGCGGGAGACACCGGGGAGCTGTTTTTT

V gene: TRBV10-3
D gene: TRBD1
clone size: NA
J gene: TRBJ1-5
CDR3 protein: CAIRQGPMQPQHF
CDR3 DNA: TGTGCCATCAGACAGGGGCCAATGCAGCCCCAGCATTTT

V gene: TRBV28
D gene: NA
clone size: NA
J gene: TRBJ1-5
CDR3 protein: CASSLSLGTSNQPQHF
CDR3 DNA: TGTGCCAGCAGTTTATCCCTTGGCACTAGCAATCAGCCCCAGCATTTT

V gene: TRBV5-1
D gene: TRBD2
clone size: NA
J gene: TRBJ2-1
CDR3 protein: CASWGGSSYNEQFF
CDR3 DNA: TGCGCCAGCTGGGGGGGGAGCTCCTACAATGAGCAGTTCTTC

V gene: TRBV6-6
D gene: TRBD2
clone size: NA
J gene: TRBJ2-7
CDR3 protein: CASSSPRGGGAYEQYF
CDR3 DNA: TGTGCCAGCAGTTCCCCTCGCGGGGGGGGAGCCTACGAGCAGTACTTC

V gene: TRBV27
D gene: TRBD1
clone size: NA
J gene: TRBJ2-5
CDR3 protein: CASSSPYRGGEQYF
CDR3 DNA: TGTGCCAGCAGTTCACCATACAGGGGTGGGGAGCAGTACTTC

V gene: TRBV7-3
D gene: NA
clone size: NA
J gene: TRBJ2-1
CDR3 protein: CASSLNSNEQFF
CDR3 DNA: TGTGCCAGCAGCTTAAATAGCAATGAGCAGTTCTTC

V gene: TRBV5-4
D gene: TRBD2
clone size: once
J gene: TRBJ2-7
CDR3 protein: CASSSKRTSASYEQYF
CDR3 DNA: TGTGCCAGCAGCTCGAAGAGGACTAGCGCCTCCTACGAGCAGTACTTC

V gene: TRBV19
D gene: NA
clone size: once
J gene: TRBJ2-3
CDR3 protein: CASSLLAGAGDTQYF
CDR3 DNA: TGTGCCAGTAGTCTCCTGGCTGGGGCCGGAGATACGCAGTATTTT

V gene: TRBV11-2
D gene: TRBD2
clone size: NA
J gene: TRBJ2-1
CDR3 protein: CASSGGTSGNNEQFF
CDR3 DNA: TGTGCCAGCAGCGGCGGTACTAGCGGAAACAATGAGCAGTTCTTC

V gene: TRBV28
D gene: TRBD1
clone size: few
J gene: TRBJ2-7
CDR3 protein: CASSKLIWGQDTYEQYF
CDR3 DNA: TGTGCCAGCAGTAAGCTGATATGGGGACAGGACACCTACGAGCAGTACTTC

V gene: TRBV28
D gene: NA
clone size: NA
J gene: TRBJ1-2
CDR3 protein: CATRPVTAYGYTF
CDR3 DNA: TGTGCCACCCGTCCCGTCACAGCCTATGGCTACACCTTC

V gene: TRBV10-3
D gene: TRBD2
clone size: NA
J gene: TRBJ2-1
CDR3 protein: CAISSSGGSSYNEQFF
CDR3 DNA: TGTGCCATCAGCTCTAGCGGGGGGAGCTCCTACAATGAGCAGTTCTTC

V gene: TRBV5-1
D gene: TRBD1
clone size: few
J gene: TRBJ1-1
CDR3 protein: CASRTETGDWTEAFF
CDR3 DNA: TGCGCCAGCAGAACGGAGACAGGGGATTGGACTGAAGCTTTCTTT

V gene: TRBV5-1
D gene: NA
clone size: few
J gene: TRBJ2-2
CDR3 protein: CASSLVPDYNTGELFF
CDR3 DNA: TGCGCCAGCAGCTTGGTTCCGGACTACAACACCGGGGAGCTGTTTTTT

V gene: TRBV30
D gene: TRBD2
clone size: NA
J gene: TRBJ2-5
CDR3 protein: CAWSVQSGGIEPQYF
CDR3 DNA: TGTGCCTGGAGTGTACAAAGCGGGGGGATTGAGCCCCAGTACTTC

V gene: TRBV5-1
D gene: NA
clone size: NA
J gene: TRBJ2-3
CDR3 protein: CASWQGGTDTQYF
CDR3 DNA: TGCGCCAGCTGGCAGGGTGGTACAGATACGCAGTATTTT

V gene: TRBV28
D gene: TRBD2
clone size: NA
J gene: TRBJ2-1
CDR3 protein: CASSLLWASGVGSSYNEQFF
CDR3 DNA: TGTGCCAGCAGTTTATTGTGGGCTAGCGGAGTGGGCAGCTCCTACAATGAGCAGTTCTTC

V gene: TRBV27
D gene: NA
clone size: NA
J gene: TRBJ1-5
CDR3 protein: CASSRPGRNQPQHF
CDR3 DNA: TGTGCCAGCAGTCGGCCAGGGCGCAATCAGCCCCAGCATTTT

V gene: TRBV5-5
D gene: NA
clone size: NA
J gene: TRBJ1-2
CDR3 protein: CASSLAGVGYGYTF
CDR3 DNA: TGTGCCAGCAGCTTGGCGGGGGTCGGCTATGGCTACACCTTC

V gene: TRBV7-9
D gene: TRBD1
clone size: NA
J gene: TRBJ1-6
CDR3 protein: CASSLAQGARNSPLHF
CDR3 DNA: TGTGCCAGCAGCTTAGCACAGGGGGCGCGAAATTCACCCCTCCACTTT

V gene: TRBV18
D gene: NA
clone size: NA
J gene: TRBJ2-5
CDR3 protein: CASSLLEETQYF
CDR3 DNA: TGTGCCAGCTCACTTCTCGAAGAGACCCAGTACTTC

V gene: TRBV15
D gene: NA
clone size: NA
J gene: TRBJ1-1
CDR3 protein: CATSRDIGERNAEAFF
CDR3 DNA: TGTGCCACCAGCAGAGATATTGGGGAGAGGAACGCTGAAGCTTTCTTT

V gene: TRBV28
D gene: TRBD2
clone size: NA
J gene: TRBJ2-3
CDR3 protein: CASSFGTSGNTGDTTDTQYF
CDR3 DNA: TGTGCCAGCAGTTTTGGTACTAGCGGGAACACAGGGGACACCACAGATACGCAGTATTTT

V gene: TRBV30
D gene: NA
clone size: NA
J gene: TRBJ1-6
CDR3 protein: CAWRQGYNSPLHF
CDR3 DNA: TGTGCCTGGAGGCAGGGCTATAATTCACCCCTCCACTTT

V gene: TRBV19
D gene: TRBD2
clone size: NA
J gene: TRBJ2-7
CDR3 protein: CASSISAGGPYEQYF
CDR3 DNA: TGTGCCAGTAGTATATCGGCGGGAGGCCCCTACGAGCAGTACTTC

V gene: TRBV4-1
D gene: TRBD2
clone size: NA
J gene: TRBJ2-5
CDR3 protein: CASSPLPTSGQETQYF
CDR3 DNA: TGCGCCAGCAGCCCCCTACCGACTAGCGGACAAGAGACCCAGTACTTC

V gene: TRBV5-4
D gene: NA
clone size: NA
J gene: TRBJ2-2
CDR3 protein: CASSFRVDRTGELFF
CDR3 DNA: TGTGCCAGCAGCTTCCGGGTGGATCGCACCGGGGAGCTGTTTTTT

V gene: TRBV29-1
D gene: TRBD1
clone size: NA
J gene: TRBJ1-2
CDR3 protein: CSVNQWDRTTNYGYTF
CDR3 DNA: TGCAGCGTCAACCAGTGGGACAGGACCACTAACTATGGCTACACCTTC

V gene: TRBV11-2
D gene: NA
clone size: once
J gene: TRBJ1-2
CDR3 protein: CASSLDEGIGYGYTF
CDR3 DNA: TGTGCCAGCAGCTTAGACGAGGGAATAGGCTATGGCTACACCTTC

V gene: TRBV10-1
D gene: NA
clone size: NA
J gene: TRBJ1-6
CDR3 protein: CASSVENSPLHF
CDR3 DNA: TGCGCCAGCAGTGTCGAGAATTCACCCCTCCACTTT

V gene: TRBV7-9
D gene: NA
clone size: NA
J gene: TRBJ1-4
CDR3 protein: CASSLTPGVTNEKLFF
CDR3 DNA: TGTGCCAGCAGCTTAACTCCGGGAGTAACTAATGAAAAACTGTTTTTT

V gene: TRBV6-6
D gene: NA
clone size: NA
J gene: TRBJ2-3
CDR3 protein: CASSYSTADTQYF
CDR3 DNA: TGTGCCAGCAGTTACTCGACTGCAGATACGCAGTATTTT

V gene: TRBV9
D gene: NA
clone size: NA
J gene: TRBJ2-2
CDR3 protein: CASSVGAGGKNTGELFF
CDR3 DNA: TGTGCCAGCAGCGTAGGGGCAGGGGGGAAGAACACCGGGGAGCTGTTTTTT

V gene: TRBV4-1
D gene: TRBD2
clone size: NA
J gene: TRBJ2-3
CDR3 protein: CASSQELAGTGTDTQYF
CDR3 DNA: TGCGCCAGCAGCCAAGAGTTAGCGGGAACTGGGACAGATACGCAGTATTTT

V gene: TRBV4-2
D gene: NA
clone size: NA
J gene: TRBJ2-2
CDR3 protein: CASSQIAGRTGELFF
CDR3 DNA: TGTGCCAGCAGCCAGATCGCGGGGAGGACCGGGGAGCTGTTTTTT

V gene: TRBV19
D gene: TRBD1
clone size: NA
J gene: TRBJ2-6
CDR3 protein: CASSWDSSGANVLTF
CDR3 DNA: TGTGCCAGTAGTTGGGACAGCTCTGGGGCCAACGTCCTGACTTTC

V gene: TRBV6-5
D gene: NA
clone size: NA
J gene: TRBJ1-5
CDR3 protein: CASSAGRVVNQPQHF
CDR3 DNA: TGTGCCAGCAGTGCGGGGCGGGTCGTCAATCAGCCCCAGCATTTT

V gene: TRBV7-3
D gene: NA
clone size: NA
J gene: TRBJ1-1
CDR3 protein: CASRGQNTEAFF
CDR3 DNA: TGTGCCAGCAGGGGCCAAAACACTGAAGCTTTCTTT

V gene: TRBV29-1
D gene: TRBD2
clone size: NA
J gene: TRBJ2-1
CDR3 protein: CSVEGSGTSAYNEQFF
CDR3 DNA: TGCAGCGTTGAAGGTAGCGGGACTTCAGCCTACAATGAGCAGTTCTTC

V gene: TRBV4-1
D gene: NA
clone size: NA
J gene: TRBJ1-3
CDR3 protein: CASSQTGNSGNTIYF
CDR3 DNA: TGCGCCAGCAGCCAAACAGGGAACTCTGGAAACACCATATATTTT

V gene: TRBV10-3
D gene: NA
clone size: NA
J gene: TRBJ2-3
CDR3 protein: CAIRPSLGGADTQYF
CDR3 DNA: TGTGCCATCAGGCCCTCGCTAGGCGGTGCAGATACGCAGTATTTT

V gene: TRBV7-2
D gene: NA
clone size: NA
J gene: TRBJ2-3
CDR3 protein: CASSPRPGSGTDTQYF
CDR3 DNA: TGTGCCAGCAGCCCGAGGCCGGGGTCGGGCACAGATACGCAGTATTTT

V gene: TRBV10-3
D gene: TRBD1
clone size: NA
J gene: TRBJ2-7
CDR3 protein: CVWVAGDRVCEQYF
CDR3 DNA: TGTGTATGGGTGGCAGGAGACAGGGTTTGCGAGCAGTACTTC

V gene: TRBV29-1
D gene: NA
clone size: NA
J gene: TRBJ2-7
CDR3 protein: CSVDHGGLGEQYF
CDR3 DNA: TGCAGCGTTGACCACGGGGGACTGGGAGAGCAGTACTTC

V gene: TRBV6-1
D gene: TRBD2
clone size: NA
J gene: TRBJ2-7
CDR3 protein: CASSLASGGEYEQYF
CDR3 DNA: TGTGCCAGCAGCCTTGCCTCGGGGGGGGAATACGAGCAGTACTTC

V gene: TRBV6-1
D gene: NA
clone size: few
J gene: TRBJ1-1
CDR3 protein: CASSEVRGAVTEAFF
CDR3 DNA: TGTGCCAGCAGTGAAGTCCGGGGGGCGGTTACTGAAGCTTTCTTT